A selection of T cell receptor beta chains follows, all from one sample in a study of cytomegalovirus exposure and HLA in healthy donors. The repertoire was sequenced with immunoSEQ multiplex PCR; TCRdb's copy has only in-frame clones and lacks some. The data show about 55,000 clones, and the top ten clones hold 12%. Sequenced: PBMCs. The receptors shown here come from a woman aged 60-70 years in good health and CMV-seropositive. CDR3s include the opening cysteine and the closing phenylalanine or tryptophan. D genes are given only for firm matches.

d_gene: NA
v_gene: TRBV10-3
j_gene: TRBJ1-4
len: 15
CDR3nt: TGTGCCATCAACAACGGCGGACTCCTGGGTGAAAAACTGTTTTTT
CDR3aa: CAINNGGLLGEKLFF

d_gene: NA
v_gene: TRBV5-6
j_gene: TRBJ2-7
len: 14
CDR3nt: TGTGCCAGCAGCCCAACCGGGGAGACCTACGAGCAGTACTTC
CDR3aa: CASSPTGETYEQYF

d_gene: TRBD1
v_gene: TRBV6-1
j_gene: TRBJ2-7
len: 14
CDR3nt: TGTGCCAGCAGTTCTGGGACAGGCCGAAACGAGCAGTACTTC
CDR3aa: CASSSGTGRNEQYF

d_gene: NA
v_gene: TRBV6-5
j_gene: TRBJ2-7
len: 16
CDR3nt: TGTGCCAGCAGTTACTCCTTTGTAGGGGGAACATACGAGCAGTACTTC
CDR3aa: CASSYSFVGGTYEQYF

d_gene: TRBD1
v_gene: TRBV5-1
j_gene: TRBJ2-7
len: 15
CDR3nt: TGCGCCAGCAGCTTGGCGCCGGGACAGGGGCGAGAGCAGTACTTC
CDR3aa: CASSLAPGQGREQYF

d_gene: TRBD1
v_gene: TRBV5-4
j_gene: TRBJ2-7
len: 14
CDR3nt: TGTGCCAGCAGCCTCCGGGACAGGGACTACGAGCAGTACTTC
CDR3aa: CASSLRDRDYEQYF

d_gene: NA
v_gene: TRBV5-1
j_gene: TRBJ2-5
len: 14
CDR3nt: TGCGCCAGCAGCTTCTACGGAGCCCAAGAGACCCAGTACTTC
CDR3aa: CASSFYGAQETQYF

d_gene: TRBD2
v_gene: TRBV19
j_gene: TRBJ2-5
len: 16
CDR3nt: TGTGCCAGCTCAGATCCGGGGGGGGTTTCAAAAGAGACCCAGTACTTC
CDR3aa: CASSDPGGVSKETQYF

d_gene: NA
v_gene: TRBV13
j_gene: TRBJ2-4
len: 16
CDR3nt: TGTGCCAGCAGCTTACTTGGGCCCTTAGCCAAAAACATTCAGTACTTC
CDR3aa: CASSLLGPLAKNIQYF

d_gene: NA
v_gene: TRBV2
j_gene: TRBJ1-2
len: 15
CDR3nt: TGTGCCAGCGCAAGGGGGTCGGGCATAAACTATGGCTACACCTTC
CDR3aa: CASARGSGINYGYTF

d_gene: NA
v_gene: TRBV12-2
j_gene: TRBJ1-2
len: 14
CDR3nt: TGTGCAAGTCGCTTAAATCGGGACAGTGAGGGCTACACCTTC
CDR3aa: CASRLNRDSEGYTF

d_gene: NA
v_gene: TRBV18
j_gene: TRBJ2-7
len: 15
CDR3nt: TGTGCCAGCTCTTTTACCGGGACAAGCGCCTACGAGCAGTACTTC
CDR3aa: CASSFTGTSAYEQYF

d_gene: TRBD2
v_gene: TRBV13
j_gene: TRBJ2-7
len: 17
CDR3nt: TGTGCCAGCAGCTTAGAGGTCGGAGCGGGGGGATCCTACGAGCAGTACTTC
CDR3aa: CASSLEVGAGGSYEQYF

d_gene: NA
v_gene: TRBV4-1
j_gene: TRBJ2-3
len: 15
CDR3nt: TGCGCCAGCAGCCTCCGGGACACCAGCACAGATACGCAGTATTTT
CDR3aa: CASSLRDTSTDTQYF

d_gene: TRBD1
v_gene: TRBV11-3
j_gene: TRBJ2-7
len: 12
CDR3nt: TGTGCCAGCTGGGGACAGGCGGGCGAGCAGTACTTC
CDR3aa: CASWGQAGEQYF

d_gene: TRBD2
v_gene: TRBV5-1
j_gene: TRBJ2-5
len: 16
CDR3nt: TGCGCCAGCAGCTTCCCGAGCGGGGCCCTCCAAGAGAACCAGTACTTC
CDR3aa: CASSFPSGALQENQYF

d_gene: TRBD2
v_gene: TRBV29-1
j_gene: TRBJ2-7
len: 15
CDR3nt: TGCAGCGCCCAAGTGATAGCGGGGGATCCCTACGAGCAGTACTTC
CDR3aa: CSAQVIAGDPYEQYF

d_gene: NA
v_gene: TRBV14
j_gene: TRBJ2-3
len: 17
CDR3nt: TGTGCCAGCAGCGTACGATCCAAGGCGACTAGCACAGATACGCAGTATTTT
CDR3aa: CASSVRSKATSTDTQYF

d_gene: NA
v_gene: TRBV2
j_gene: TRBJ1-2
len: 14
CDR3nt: TGTGCCAGCAGTGTCGGAGAAAGGAACTATGGCTACACCTTC
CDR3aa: CASSVGERNYGYTF

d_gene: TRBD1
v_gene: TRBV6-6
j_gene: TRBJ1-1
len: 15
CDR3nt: TGTGCCAGCAGTTATGGGACAGGAATGAACACTGAAGCTTTCTTT
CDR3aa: CASSYGTGMNTEAFF

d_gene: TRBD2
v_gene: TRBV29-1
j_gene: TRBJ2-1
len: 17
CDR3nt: TGCAGCGTTGACGGGACTAGCGGGGGGGCCGGACTGGATGAGCAGTTCTTC
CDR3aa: CSVDGTSGGAGLDEQFF

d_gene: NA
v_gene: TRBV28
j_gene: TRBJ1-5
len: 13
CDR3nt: TGTGCCAGCATCCTGGGTGGGAGTCAGCCCCAGCATTTT
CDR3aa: CASILGGSQPQHF

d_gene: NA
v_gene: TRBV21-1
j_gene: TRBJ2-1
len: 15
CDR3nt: TGTGCCAGCAGCAAACGAGACAGGGGGCAACATGAGCAGTTCTTC
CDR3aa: CASSKRDRGQHEQFF

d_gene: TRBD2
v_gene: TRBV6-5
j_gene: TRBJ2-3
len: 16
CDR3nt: TGTGCCAGCAGTTACCACCTAAGCGGGGGGTTAGATACGCAGTATTTT
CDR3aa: CASSYHLSGGLDTQYF

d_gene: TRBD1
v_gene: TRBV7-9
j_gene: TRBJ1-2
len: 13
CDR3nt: TGTGCCAGCAGCGATAGACAGGGGTATGGCTACACCTTC
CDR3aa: CASSDRQGYGYTF

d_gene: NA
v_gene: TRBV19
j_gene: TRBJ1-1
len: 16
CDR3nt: TGTGCCAGTAGTATAGAATGGATACGGGGGGGCTCTGAAGCTTTCTTT
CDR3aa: CASSIEWIRGGSEAFF